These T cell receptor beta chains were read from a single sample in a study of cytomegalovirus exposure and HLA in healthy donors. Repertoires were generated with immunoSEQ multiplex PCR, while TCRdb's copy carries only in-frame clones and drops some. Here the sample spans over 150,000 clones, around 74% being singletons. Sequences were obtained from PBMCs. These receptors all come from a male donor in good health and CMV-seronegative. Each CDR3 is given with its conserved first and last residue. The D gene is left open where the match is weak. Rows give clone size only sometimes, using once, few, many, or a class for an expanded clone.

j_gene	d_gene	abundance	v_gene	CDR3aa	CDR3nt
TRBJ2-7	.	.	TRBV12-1	CASSLGQGNYEQYF	TGTGCCAGCAGCTTGGGACAGGGGAACTACGAGCAGTACTTC
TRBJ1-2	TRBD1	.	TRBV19	CASSPTTGPGYGYTF	TGTGCCAGTAGTCCTACGACAGGGCCTGGCTATGGCTACACCTTC
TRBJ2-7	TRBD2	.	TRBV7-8	CAAGGGTSYEQYF	TGTGCCGCGGGGGGCGGGACCTCCTACGAGCAGTACTTC
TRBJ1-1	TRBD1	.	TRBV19	CASSSGTANTEAFF	TGTGCCAGTAGTTCCGGGACAGCGAACACTGAAGCTTTCTTT
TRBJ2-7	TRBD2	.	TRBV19	CASSIVGGVPGTSGGTYEQYF	TGTGCCAGTAGTATAGTCGGCGGTGTCCCCGGGACTAGCGGGGGGACCTACGAGCAGTACTTC
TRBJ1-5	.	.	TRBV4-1	CASSQGWARGPQPQHF	TGCGCCAGCAGCCAAGGGTGGGCCAGGGGACCCCAGCCCCAGCATTTT
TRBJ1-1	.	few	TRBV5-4	CASSLVVYTEAFF	TGTGCCAGCAGCTTGGTTGTATACACTGAAGCTTTCTTT
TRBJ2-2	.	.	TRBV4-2	CASSLLSGGNTGELFF	TGTGCCAGCAGCCTTCTCTCCGGGGGGAACACCGGGGAGCTGTTTTTT
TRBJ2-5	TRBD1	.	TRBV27	CASSLSRDRGQTQYF	TGTGCCAGCAGTTTATCGAGGGACAGGGGCCAGACCCAGTACTTC
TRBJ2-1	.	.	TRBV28	CASTLAVHDNEQFF	TGTGCCAGCACCTTAGCGGTCCACGACAATGAGCAGTTCTTC
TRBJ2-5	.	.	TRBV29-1	CSVLGPPMWEAQYF	TGCAGCGTTCTAGGGCCCCCGATGTGGGAGGCCCAGTACTTC
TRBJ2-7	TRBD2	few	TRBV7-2	CASSISSGSSYEQYF	TGTGCCAGCAGCATCTCTAGCGGGAGCTCCTACGAGCAGTACTTC
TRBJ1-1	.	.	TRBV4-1	CASSHGNTEAFF	TGCGCCAGCAGCCACGGGAACACTGAAGCTTTCTTT
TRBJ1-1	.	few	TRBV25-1	CASSAREATEAFF	TGTGCCAGCAGTGCGCGGGAGGCGACTGAAGCTTTCTTT
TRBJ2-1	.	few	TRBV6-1	CASSEFGRGYNEQFF	TGTGCCAGCAGTGAATTTGGGCGGGGCTACAATGAGCAGTTCTTC
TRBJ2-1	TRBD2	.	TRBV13	CASSSTSGLEQFF	TGTGCCAGCAGCTCAACTAGCGGGCTCGAGCAGTTCTTC
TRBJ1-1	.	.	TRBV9	CASSPLNTEAFF	TGTGCCAGCAGCCCATTGAACACTGAAGCTTTCTTT
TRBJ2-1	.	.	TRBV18	CASSPPSGEQFF	TGTGCCAGCTCACCACCGTCGGGGGAGCAGTTCTTC
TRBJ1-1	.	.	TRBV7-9	CASSLVREETEAFF	TGTGCCAGCAGCTTAGTAAGGGAGGAGACTGAAGCTTTCTTT
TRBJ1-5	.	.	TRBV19	CASSIAANQPQHF	TGTGCCAGTAGTATTGCGGCCAATCAGCCCCAGCATTTT
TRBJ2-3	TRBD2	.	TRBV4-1	CASSQETAGVGDMQYF	TGCGCCAGCAGCCAAGAGACGGCGGGAGTGGGAGATATGCAGTATTTT
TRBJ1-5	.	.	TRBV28	CASSTDNSNQPQHF	TGTGCCAGCAGTACGGACAATAGCAATCAGCCCCAGCATTTT
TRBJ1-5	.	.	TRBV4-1	CASSQYRDGKQPQHF	TGCGCCAGCAGCCAATACAGGGATGGAAAACAGCCCCAGCATTTT
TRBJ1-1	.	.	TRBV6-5	CASSYAGWDTEAFF	TGTGCCAGCAGTTACGCAGGTTGGGACACTGAAGCTTTCTTT
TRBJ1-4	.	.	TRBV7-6	CASSLVGETNEKLFF	TGTGCCAGCAGCTTAGTGGGAGAAACTAATGAAAAACTGTTTTTT
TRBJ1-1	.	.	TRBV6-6	CASNNRAGNTEAFF	TGTGCCAGCAACAACAGGGCGGGGAACACTGAAGCTTTCTTT
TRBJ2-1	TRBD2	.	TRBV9	CASSVAGAGERYVEQFF	TGTGCCAGCAGCGTAGCTGGGGCGGGAGAGCGGTATGTTGAGCAGTTCTTC
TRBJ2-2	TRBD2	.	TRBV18	CASSPGSGGPLSGELFF	TGTGCCAGCTCACCAGGTTCGGGGGGACCTCTCTCCGGGGAGCTGTTTTTT
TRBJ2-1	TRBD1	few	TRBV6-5	CASSYRQGGYNEQFF	TGTGCCAGCAGTTACAGACAGGGGGGCTACAATGAGCAGTTCTTC
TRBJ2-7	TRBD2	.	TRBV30	CAWSFPGLAGSYEQYF	TGTGCCTGGAGCTTTCCGGGACTAGCGGGTTCCTACGAGCAGTACTTC
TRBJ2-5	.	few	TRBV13	CASSYGLPTQETQYF	TGTGCCAGCAGCTATGGACTTCCGACTCAAGAGACCCAGTACTTC
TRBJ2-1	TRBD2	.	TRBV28	CASSRLAGDLRGNEQFF	TGTGCCAGCAGCCGACTAGCGGGAGACTTACGGGGGAATGAGCAGTTCTTC
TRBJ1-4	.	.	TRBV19	CASSQANEKLFF	TGTGCCAGTAGTCAGGCTAATGAAAAACTGTTTTTT
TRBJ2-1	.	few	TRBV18	CASSPTGEGGEQFF	TGTGCCAGCTCACCAACCGGGGAGGGGGGTGAGCAGTTCTTC
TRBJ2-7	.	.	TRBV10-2	CASSESGESYEQYF	TGCGCCAGCAGTGAGTCCGGGGAATCTTACGAGCAGTACTTC
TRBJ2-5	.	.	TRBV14	CASSQLRRTVAGETQYF	TGTGCCAGCAGCCAATTGCGGCGGACCGTGGCGGGAGAGACCCAGTACTTC
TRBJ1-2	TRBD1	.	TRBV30	CAWTLGTGDGYTF	TGTGCCTGGACCCTAGGCACAGGGGACGGCTACACCTTC
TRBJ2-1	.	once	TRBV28	CASGGMTMGDEQFF	TGTGCCAGCGGGGGGATGACGATGGGGGATGAGCAGTTCTTC
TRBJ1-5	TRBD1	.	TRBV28	CASRAPTGGFQGSNQPQHF	TGTGCCAGCAGGGCCCCGACAGGGGGCTTCCAAGGGAGCAATCAGCCCCAGCATTTT
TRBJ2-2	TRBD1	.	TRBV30	CAWDRARTGFTGELFF	TGTGCCTGGGACCGAGCCCGGACAGGGTTCACCGGGGAGCTGTTTTTT
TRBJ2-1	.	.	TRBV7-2	CASTPVPGNEQFF	TGTGCCAGCACCCCCGTGCCGGGCAATGAGCAGTTCTTC
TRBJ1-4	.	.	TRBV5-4	CASSLDRNGEKLFF	TGTGCCAGCAGCTTGGACAGGAACGGTGAAAAACTGTTTTTT
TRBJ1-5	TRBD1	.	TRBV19	CASNGQGPANQPQHF	TGTGCCAGTAACGGACAGGGGCCTGCCAATCAGCCCCAGCATTTT
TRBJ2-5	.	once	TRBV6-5	CASSYSPRTQETQYF	TGTGCCAGCAGTTACTCGCCTAGGACACAAGAGACCCAGTACTTC
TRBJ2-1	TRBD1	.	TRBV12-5	CASGWGTGRQQFF	TGTGCTAGTGGCTGGGGGACAGGGCGGCAGCAGTTCTTC
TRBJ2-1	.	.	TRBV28	CAISGSYNEQFF	TGTGCCATAAGCGGATCCTACAATGAGCAGTTCTTC
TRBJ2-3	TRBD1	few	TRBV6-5	CASTRDRAVGHTQYF	TGTGCCAGCACCCGGGACAGGGCGGTGGGCCATACGCAGTATTTT